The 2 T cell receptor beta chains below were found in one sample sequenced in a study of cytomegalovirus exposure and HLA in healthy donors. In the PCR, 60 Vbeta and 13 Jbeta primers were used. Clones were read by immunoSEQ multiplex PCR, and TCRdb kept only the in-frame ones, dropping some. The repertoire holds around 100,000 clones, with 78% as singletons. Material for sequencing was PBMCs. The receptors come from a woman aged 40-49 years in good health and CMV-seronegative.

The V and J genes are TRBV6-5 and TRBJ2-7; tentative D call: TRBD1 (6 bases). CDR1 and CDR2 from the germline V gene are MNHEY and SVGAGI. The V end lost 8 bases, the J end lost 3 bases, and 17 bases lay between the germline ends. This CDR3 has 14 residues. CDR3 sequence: CASGDTGLGYEQYF. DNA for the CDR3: TGTGCCAGCGGCGATACAGGGTTGGGCTACGAGCAGTACTTC.

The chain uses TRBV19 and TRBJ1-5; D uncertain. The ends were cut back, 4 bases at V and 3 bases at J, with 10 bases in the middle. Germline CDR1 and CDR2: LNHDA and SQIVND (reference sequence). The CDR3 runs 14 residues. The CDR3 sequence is CASSNAAHNQPQHF. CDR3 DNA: TGTGCCAGTAGTAATGCGGCACACAATCAGCCCCAGCATTTT.